Listed below are T cell receptor beta chains from one sample, sequenced in a study of a mutant IDH1 vaccine in newly diagnosed glioma. For these TCRs, the target antigens are not known. The repertoire was sequenced with immunoSEQ multiplex PCR; TCRdb's copy has only in-frame clones and lacks some. The table has under 50,000 clones, 88% seen once. Here the sequenced sample was PBMCs, taken from a glioma patient whose treatment included an IDH1 peptide vaccine. These receptors were taken from a woman aged 40 to 55 with glioma. Each CDR3 is given with its conserved first and last residue. D genes are given only for firm matches.

J | V | D | DNA | CDR3
TRBJ1-1 | TRBV21-1 | NA | TGTGCCAACACGAGAGCCGGGCGACTGAACACTGAAGCTTTCTTT | CANTRAGRLNTEAFF
TRBJ2-7 | TRBV7-2 | TRBD2 | TGTGCCAGCAGCTTAAATCCTAGCGGAGCCTACGAGCAGTACTTC | CASSLNPSGAYEQYF
TRBJ2-7 | TRBV5-1 | TRBD1 | TGCGCCAGCAGTCGGGACAGAGCCTACGAGCAGTACTTC | CASSRDRAYEQYF
TRBJ1-1 | TRBV30 | NA | TGTGCCTGGAGGCGAGAGGGGGTGACTGAAGCTTTCTTT | CAWRREGVTEAFF
TRBJ1-1 | TRBV6-1 | NA | TGTGCCAGCAGTGAATGGACGAGGGCGGCAGGTGGCACTGAAGCTTTCTTT | CASSEWTRAAGGTEAFF
TRBJ1-5 | TRBV6-1 | TRBD1 | TGTGCCAGCAGTGACAGGGGGAGCAATCAGCCCCAGCATTTT | CASSDRGSNQPQHF
TRBJ1-3 | TRBV4-1 | NA | TGCGCCAGCAGCCAACCGTTGACGGCTAACTCTGGAAACACCATATATTTT | CASSQPLTANSGNTIYF
TRBJ2-2 | TRBV11-2 | TRBD2 | TGTGCCAGCACCCCTAGCGGGAGGATCACCGGGGAGCTGTTTTTT | CASTPSGRITGELFF
TRBJ1-5 | TRBV6-1 | NA | TGTGCCAGCAGTGAATTAGGGGAAGGGCAGCCCCAGCATTTT | CASSELGEGQPQHF
TRBJ1-2 | TRBV19 | NA | TGTGCCAGTAGTCTGGATGGGGGGACCGATGGCTACACCTTC | CASSLDGGTDGYTF
TRBJ2-7 | TRBV7-2 | NA | TGTGCCAGCAGCTTAGAACCGACTGCTTCCTACGAGCAGTACTTC | CASSLEPTASYEQYF
TRBJ2-3 | TRBV29-1 | NA | TGCAGCGTTGGGGCCAGCACAGATACGCAGTATTTT | CSVGASTDTQYF
TRBJ2-1 | TRBV5-1 | TRBD2 | TGCGCCAGCAGCCAACCCGCGGGGCTAGCGGGAAGCTCCTACAATGAGCAGTTCTTC | CASSQPAGLAGSSYNEQFF
TRBJ1-1 | TRBV5-1 | NA | TGCGCCAGCAGCTTGGAGTGGACGCAGGGGAGGACTGAAGCTTTCTTT | CASSLEWTQGRTEAFF
TRBJ2-3 | TRBV6-5 | NA | TGTGCCAGCAGTTTAATGGGGAGAGATACGCAGTATTTT | CASSLMGRDTQYF
TRBJ1-1 | TRBV4-1 | TRBD1 | TGCGCCAGCAGCCAAGATAGGGGACAGGGGGCTTTCACTGAAGCTTTCTTT | CASSQDRGQGAFTEAFF